A selection of T cell receptor beta chains follows, all from one sample in a study of T cell repertoires in cytomegalovirus infection. TCRdb analysed the reads with MiXCR anew, one entry per CDR3 protein. This sample has 150,000 to 200,000 distinct CDR3 sequences, with roughly 9% found just once. The sample was PBMCs. The receptor set was obtained from a human donor in good health (CMV status not recorded). Some clones in this sample may be carry-over from other donors' samples. CDR3s include the opening cysteine and the closing phenylalanine or tryptophan. D genes are given only for firm matches. Some rows mark clone size as missing; the rest say once, few, many or name a class of expanded clone.

>TRBJ1-3|TRBD1|TRBV7-9|17|many
CASSFPGTGASGNTIYF
TGTGCCAGCAGCTTCCCCGGGACAGGGGCTTCCGGAAACACCATATATTTT
>TRBJ2-6|-|TRBV28|14|few
CASLTHSGANVLTF
TGTGCCAGTCTAACCCACTCTGGGGCCAACGTCCTGACTTTC
>TRBJ2-7|-|TRBV3-1|14|-
CASSQAGSDYEQYF
TGTGCCAGCAGCCAAGCTGGTAGCGACTACGAGCAGTACTTC
>TRBJ1-5|-|TRBV27|21|-
CASRLRDRRPNCPVINQPQHF
TGTGCCAGCAGACTTCGAGACCGAAGACCTAACTGTCCTGTTATCAATCAGCCCCAGCATTTT
>TRBJ2-5|TRBD1|TRBV28|13|few
CASGTAYQETQYF
TGTGCCAGCGGGACAGCGTACCAAGAGACCCAGTACTTC
>TRBJ1-4|-|TRBV7-2|16|many
CASSYYRGIGPEKLFF
TGTGCCAGCAGCTATTACCGGGGGATTGGACCTGAAAAACTGTTTTTT
>TRBJ2-1|-|TRBV29-1|14|-
CSVDGDLAYNEQFF
TGCAGCGTTGACGGGGACTTGGCGTACAATGAGCAGTTCTTC
>TRBJ2-3|-|TRBV7-2|12|many
CASSRSTDTQYF
TGTGCCAGCTCCCGAAGCACAGATACGCAGTATTTT
>TRBJ2-7|-|TRBV7-2|14|many
CASSLLAESYEQYF
TGTGCCAGCAGCTTGCTCGCGGAGTCCTACGAGCAGTACTTC
>TRBJ1-1|-|TRBV19|13|-
CASSIVSGEEAFF
TGTGCCAGTAGTATTGTCTCGGGGGAAGAAGCTTTCTTT
>TRBJ1-2|-|TRBV7-2|14|many
CASSLTAVNYGYTF
TGTGCCAGCAGCTTAACAGCCGTTAACTATGGCTACACCTTC
>TRBJ2-7|-|TRBV7-2|12|many
CASSRTGIEQYF
TGTGCCAGCAGCCGAACAGGGATCGAGCAGTACTTC
>TRBJ2-7|TRBD1|TRBV7-2|16|-
CASSFRNGQGSYEQYF
TGTGCCAGCAGCTTTAGAAACGGACAGGGTTCCTACGAGCAGTACTTC
>TRBJ2-1|TRBD2|TRBV19|15|many
CASSTTSGMYNEQFF
TGTGCCAGTAGTACGACTAGCGGGATGTACAATGAGCAGTTCTTC
>TRBJ2-2|-|TRBV15|16|-
CATRPLQARNTGELFF
TGTGCCACCAGACCCCTTCAAGCACGGAACACCGGGGAGCTGTTTTTT
>TRBJ2-5|-|TRBV7-2|12|many
CASSRGEETQYF
TGTGCCAGCAGCCGAGGGGAGGAGACCCAGTACTTC
>TRBJ2-1|-|TRBV7-2|13|many
CASSLMRGNEQFF
TGTGCCAGCAGCTTAATGCGGGGTAATGAGCAGTTCTTC
>TRBJ1-6|-|TRBV7-2|15|many
CASSLGTRGGSPLHF
TGTGCCAGCAGCTTAGGGACCAGGGGTGGATCACCCCTCCACTTT
>TRBJ1-1|-|TRBV7-2|13|many
CASSEGRNTEAFF
TGTGCCAGCAGCGAGGGACGGAACACTGAAGCTTTCTTT
>TRBJ2-6|TRBD1|TRBV7-2|18|many
CASSLGDRGRSGANVLTF
TGTGCCAGCAGCTTAGGGGACAGGGGGAGGTCTGGGGCCAACGTCCTGACTTTC
>TRBJ1-5|-|TRBV5-6|13|-
CASSSRTDQPQHF
TGTGCCAGCAGCTCGCGAACGGATCAGCCCCAGCATTTT
>TRBJ1-1|-|TRBV6-2/TRBV6-3|14|-
CASSYSGANTEAFF
TGTGCCAGCAGCTACTCCGGGGCTAACACTGAAGCTTTCTTT
>TRBJ1-5|-|TRBV6-2/TRBV6-3|13|many
CASRRTGEQPQHF
TGTGCCAGCAGGCGGACTGGGGAGCAGCCCCAGCATTTT
>TRBJ2-5|TRBD1|TRBV27|14|many
CASSFSDRVETQYF
TGTGCCAGCAGTTTTTCCGACAGGGTGGAGACCCAGTACTTC
>TRBJ1-2|TRBD1|TRBV27|15|many
CASSSRTGGWDGYTF
TGTGCCAGCAGTTCGAGAACAGGGGGGTGGGATGGCTACACCTTC
>TRBJ1-2|-|TRBV7-2|14|-
CASSATRVNYGYTF
TGTGCCAGCAGCGCCACCAGGGTTAACTATGGCTACACCTTC
>TRBJ2-7|-|TRBV20-1|16|-
CSASPSRGAGTYEQYF
TGCAGTGCTTCACCCTCCCGTGGGGCAGGAACCTACGAGCAGTACTTC
>TRBJ2-3|TRBD1|TRBV20-1|13|-
CSLTGIGTDTQYF
TGCAGCCTGACAGGGATAGGCACAGATACGCAGTATTTT
>TRBJ2-5|TRBD1|TRBV11-2|15|many
CASSLGQGERETQYF
TGTGCCAGCAGCTTAGGTCAGGGGGAAAGAGAGACCCAGTACTTC
>TRBJ2-5|TRBD1|TRBV30|14|many
CAWSGQGIGETQYF
TGTGCCTGGAGTGGACAGGGGATAGGGGAGACCCAGTACTTC
>TRBJ2-7|TRBD2|TRBV20-1|18|-
CSASPTLSPGTTSYEQYF
TGCAGTGCTTCCCCGACCCTTTCTCCCGGGACTACGTCCTACGAGCAGTACTTC
>TRBJ2-6|TRBD1|TRBV12-3/TRBV12-4|18|many
CASSFGRGTGSGANVLTF
TGTGCCAGCAGTTTTGGGAGGGGGACAGGGTCTGGGGCCAACGTCCTGACTTTC
>TRBJ2-1|TRBD2|TRBV6-6|14|-
CASTKGRTSNEQFF
TGTGCCAGTACGAAGGGTAGGACTAGCAATGAGCAGTTCTTC
>TRBJ1-6|TRBD1|TRBV7-2|15|many
CASSQRQGTNSPLHF
TGTGCCAGCAGCCAGAGACAGGGCACAAATTCACCCCTCCACTTT
>TRBJ2-7|TRBD2|TRBV11-3|14|-
CASGPGGSSYEQYF
TGTGCCAGCGGCCCCGGGGGGAGCTCCTACGAGCAGTACTTC
>TRBJ2-7|-|TRBV6-2/TRBV6-3|14|-
CASTGTVSSYEQYF
TGTGCCAGTACCGGGACGGTGAGCTCCTACGAGCAGTACTTC
>TRBJ2-2|-|TRBV4-3|15|-
CASSQLSANTGELFF
TGCGCCAGCAGCCAACTAAGTGCGAACACCGGGGAGCTGTTTTTT
>TRBJ2-6|TRBD1|TRBV7-2|18|many
CASSTRTGGISGANVLTF
TGTGCCAGCAGCACCCGGACAGGGGGCATCTCTGGGGCCAACGTCCTGACTTTC
>TRBJ2-1|TRBD2|TRBV24-1|18|few
CATSDPRTSGRASDEQFF
TGTGCCACCAGTGATCCTAGGACTAGCGGGAGGGCCTCGGATGAGCAGTTCTTC
>TRBJ1-2|-|TRBV7-2|16|many
CASTRRQGQTNYGYTF
TGTGCCAGCACCAGGAGGCAGGGGCAGACTAACTATGGCTACACCTTC
>TRBJ2-5|-|TRBV7-9|15|many
CASSYGRATQETQYF
TGTGCCAGCAGCTATGGACGGGCCACCCAGGAGACCCAGTACTTC
>TRBJ2-1|TRBD1|TRBV7-2|16|many
CASSFVPGQGANEQFF
TGTGCCAGCAGCTTCGTGCCGGGACAGGGGGCAAATGAGCAGTTCTTC
>TRBJ2-3|TRBD2|TRBV7-2|16|many
CASSLGLAGNTDTQYF
TGTGCCAGCAGCTTGGGACTAGCGGGGAACACAGATACGCAGTATTTT
>TRBJ1-2|-|TRBV20-1|15|-
CSAKGEGSLFPSYTF
TGCAGTGCAAAGGGGGAGGGGAGCCTTTTCCCCAGCTACACCTTC
>TRBJ2-1|TRBD2|TRBV12-3/TRBV12-4|15|many
CASRDIAGGPGEQFF
TGTGCCAGCAGAGATATAGCGGGGGGGCCGGGTGAGCAGTTCTTC
>TRBJ1-1|TRBD1|TRBV29-1|13|many
CSVKTGDRAEAFF
TGCAGCGTGAAGACAGGGGATAGGGCAGAAGCTTTCTTT
>TRBJ1-1|TRBD1|TRBV7-2|15|many
CASSLALGTAYEAFF
TGTGCCAGCAGCTTAGCACTTGGGACAGCCTATGAAGCTTTCTTT
>TRBJ1-2|TRBD1|TRBV7-2|15|many
CASTQSGQGGGGYTF
TGTGCCAGCACCCAATCGGGACAGGGTGGTGGTGGCTACACCTTC